This TCR beta chain was identified during a study of blood T cells in healthy people across ages. Then a second PCR, running roughly 7 to 11 cycles, was carried out with a sample-barcoded 5' primer and a J-beta primer mix. TCRdb processed the 5' RACE reads anew with MiXCR; each CDR3 protein has one entry. Here the sample spans 910,000 or so distinct CDR3 sequences, roughly 47% being singletons. In this sample, this clonotype turned up a few times. The source material was blood. The clonotype comes from a woman in her fifties or sixties in good health.

The CDR3 is CASSYSEYEQYF. The CDR3 coding sequence is TGTGCCAGCAGTTACTCGGAGTACGAGCAGTACTTC. The chain links TRBV6-2 or TRBV6-3 to TRBJ2-7; D call uncertain. V was trimmed by 0 bases and J by 4 bases, leaving 4 bases between them. The length of the CDR3 is 12 residues. Germline CDR1 is MNHEY and CDR2 is SVGEGT.